These 27 T cell receptor beta chains were sequenced from one sample in a study of blood T cell repertoires in COVID-19. Clones were read by immunoSEQ multiplex PCR, and TCRdb kept only the in-frame ones, dropping some. There are 30,000 to 50,000 clones in the sample; about 80% occur only once, and around 15% lies in the top ten. The sequencing sample was made of peripheral blood. Source of these receptors: a man over 45 with active or convalescent COVID-19.

The chain joins TRBV19 to TRBJ1-6; the match to TRBD1 covers 9 bases. Germline V gene data show CDR1 as LNHDA and CDR2 as SQIVND (reference sequence). The CDR3 spans 16 residues. Trimming took 3 bases from V and 7 from J; bases not matched to a gene: 7. CDR3 bases: TGTGCCAGTAGTATTGGGGGACAGGGATTGAATTCACCCCTCCACTTT. Translation gives CASSIGGQGLNSPLHF.

This clone was seen a handful of times. The V and J genes are TRBV11-2 and TRBJ2-2, with 11 positions matching TRBD2. The germline V gene has CDR1 SGHAT and CDR2 FQNNGV. The V segment lost 5 bases and the J segment 3 bases; nucleotides outside the gene matches: 5. The CDR3 totals 16 residues. This CDR3 reads CASSEKTSGDTGELFF. DNA for the CDR3: TGTGCCAGCAGCGAAAAGACTAGCGGGGACACCGGGGAGCTGTTTTTT.

This sequence joins TRBV25-1 and TRBJ1-6, with D tentatively TRBD1 (5 bases). CDR3 size: 16 residues. Deletions cut 7 bases from V and 2 bases from J, with 15 bases between. Looked up from germline, CDR1 is MGHDK and CDR2 is SYGVNS. CDR3 nucleotides: TGTGCCAGCACCCAAAAGGGAGGGGCCTATAATTCACCCCTCCACTTT. Its translation is CASTQKGGAYNSPLHF.

This clone was counted a few times. The rearrangement uses TRBV2 and TRBJ1-2; 10 bases align to TRBD1. This CDR3 spans 14 amino acids. Germline CDR1 SNHLY, CDR2 FYNNEI. V lost 11 bases and J lost 0; bases outside the gene matches: 6. In DNA form, the CDR3 reads TGTGCCGGCCGGGACAGGGGACCTAACTATGGCTACACCTTC. As protein: CAGRDRGPNYGYTF.

CDR3 DNA sequence: TGTGCCAGCAGTTTATCGGGGGCAGGGGGCACTGAAGCTTTCTTT. Amino acids: CASSLSGAGGTEAFF. The chain recombines TRBV27 with TRBJ1-1, with 7 positions matching TRBD1. The J segment lost 4 bases and the V segment lost 0 bases, leaving 5 bases of the junction unmatched. Germline loops: CDR1 MNHEY, CDR2 SMNVEV (reference sequence). This CDR3 comprises 15 residues.

The genes are TRBV7-9 and TRBJ1-2, with a tentative D call TRBD1 (5 bases). Germline CDR1 SEHNR, CDR2 FQNEAQ (reference sequence). Trimming took 0 bases from V and 8 from J, leaving 16 bases between them. The CDR3 consists of 15 residues. CDR3 region: CASSLASQGLEGYTF. DNA for the CDR3: TGTGCCAGCAGCTTAGCGAGCCAGGGTCTGGAAGGCTACACCTTC. Full variable domain (rest looked up from reference TRBV7-9 and TRBJ1-2): DTGVSQNPRHKITKRGQNVTFRCDPISEHNRLYWYRQTLGQGPEFLTYFQNEAQLEKSRLLSDRFSAERPKGSFSTLEIQRTEQGDSAMYLCASSLASQGLEGYTFGSGTRLTVV.

The chain couples TRBV4-1 to TRBJ2-1; 11 bases are a match to TRBD2. CDR3 length: 18 amino acids. V lost 0 bases and J lost 2; bases outside the gene matches: 6. The germline V gene encodes CDR1 MGHRA and CDR2 YSYEKL. CDR3 coding DNA: TGCGCCAGCAGCCAAGATCGGGCTAGCGGGGGGCCCTACAATGAGCAGTTCTTC. It translates to CASSQDRASGGPYNEQFF.

The rearrangement links TRBV2 to TRBJ2-5; 8 positions match TRBD2. This CDR3 spans 17 amino acids. Germline assignment: CDR1 SNHLY and CDR2 FYNNEI. J lost 3 bases, V lost 1 base, and 10 bases had no gene match. The CDR3 here is CASSEVTVAGGKETQYF. For the CDR3, the DNA is TGTGCCAGCAGTGAAGTTACGGTGGCGGGGGGAAAAGAGACCCAGTACTTC.

The chain links TRBV3-1 (or the pseudogene TRBV3-2) to TRBJ1-5; 11 nucleotides match TRBD1. This CDR3 contains 15 residues. Germline values: CDR1 LGHDT, CDR2 YNNKEL (reference sequence). The J segment lost 11 bases and the V segment lost 4 bases, leaving 10 bases of the junction unmatched. CDR3 sequence reads: CASSRGTGGLGSQHF. The CDR3 bases are TGTGCCAGCAGCCGAGGGACAGGGGGGCTTGGGTCCCAGCATTTT.

This chain connects TRBV15 to TRBJ2-6; 12 nucleotides agree with TRBD2. The trim removed 5 bases at V and 1 base at J, leaving 6 bases unmatched. CDR3 length equals 18 residues. Germline CDR1 reads LNHNV; CDR2 reads YYDKDF (reference sequence). CDR3 region: CATSGLTSGSSGANVLTF. CDR3 in DNA: TGTGCCACCAGCGGTTTGACTAGCGGGAGTTCTGGGGCCAACGTCCTGACTTTC.

The chain joins TRBV7-2 to TRBJ1-1; D gene ambiguous. The V end lost 3 bases, the J end lost 0 bases, and 11 bases lay between the germline ends. The CDR3 totals 15 residues. From germline, CDR1 is SGHTA and CDR2 FQGNSA. The CDR3 DNA follows: TGTGCCAGCAGCTTGGGCAGCAACATGAACACTGAAGCTTTCTTT. Residues: CASSLGSNMNTEAFF.

This chain uses TRBV5-4 with TRBJ1-1, with a possible D match to TRBD1 (6 bases). The CDR3 is 14 amino acids. Germline values: CDR1 SGHNT, CDR2 YYREEE (reference sequence). V lost 5 bases, J lost 4 bases, and 15 bases lay in between. The CDR3 bases are TGTGCCAGCAGTCGGACAGCCCAGGTCACTGAAGCTTTCTTT. Translated: CASSRTAQVTEAFF.

The table lists this clone with a count of one. The chain combines TRBV29-1 with TRBJ2-7; D possibly corresponds to TRBD1 (8 bases). In germline, CDR1 is SQVTM, CDR2 ANQGSEA. The CDR3 extends over 16 amino acids. The V end was cut by 1 base, the J end by 1 base, with 17 bases between. The CDR3 DNA reads TGCAGCGTTGAAGGTGCGGAACAGGGGGGGTCCTACGAGCAGTACTTC. Residues: CSVEGAEQGGSYEQYF.

The chain joins TRBV5-5 to TRBJ1-1; no firm D call. Trimming pared 3 bases from V and 0 bases from J, leaving 12 bases between. This CDR3 comprises 15 residues. CDR1 SGHKS and CDR2 YYEKEE come from the germline V gene (reference sequence). CDR3 nucleotides: TGTGCCAGCAGCTCCAGTCCCCTTCTGAACACTGAAGCTTTCTTT. Protein product: CASSSSPLLNTEAFF. The entire variable domain, with the rest obtained from reference TRBV5-5 and TRBJ1-1, is as follows: DAGVTQSPTHLIKTRGQQVTLRCSPISGHKSVSWYQQVLGQGPQFIFQYYEKEERGRGNFPDRFSARQFPNYSSELNVNALLLGDSALYLCASSSSPLLNTEAFFGQGTRLTVV.

V and J are TRBV7-8 and TRBJ2-7, with a possible D match to TRBD2 (6 bases). Between the trimmed V and J ends, which lost 1 base and 6 bases, there was a span of 16 bases. This CDR3 spans 15 amino acids. From germline, CDR1 is SGHVS and CDR2 FQNEAQ. CDR3 in DNA: TGTGCCAGCAGCTTAGTAGGAGGGGTGAATGGCGAGCAGTACTTC. Its protein is CASSLVGGVNGEQYF.

The rearrangement links TRBV7-2 to TRBJ1-4; 10 positions match TRBD1. Trimming removed 6 bases from V and 0 bases from J; junction bases left unmatched: 7. Germline V lookup: CDR1 SGHTA, CDR2 FQGNSA. This CDR3 has 17 amino acids. CDR3 nucleotides: TGTGCCAGCAGTTCTTATGGGACAGGGGCAACTAATGAAAAACTGTTTTTT. Translating gives CASSSYGTGATNEKLFF.

The V and J genes are TRBV16 and TRBJ1-2; 8 positions agree with TRBD1. V lost 4 bases and J lost 6; bases outside the gene matches: 7. Germline V gives CDR1 KGHSY, CDR2 FQNENV. The CDR3 is 14 residues long. CDR3 DNA sequence: TGTGCCAGCAGCCCGACTGGACAGGGAAATGGCTACACCTTC. Translated, it gives CASSPTGQGNGYTF.

The CDR3: CASSQHHGQGIGSPLHF. The CDR3, as DNA: TGTGCCAGCAGCCAACATCACGGACAGGGCATCGGTTCACCCCTCCACTTT. V usage is TRBV7-9 and J usage is TRBJ1-6; 8 bases agree with TRBD1. V lost 5 bases, J lost 9 bases, and 15 bases stayed unmatched. Germline CDR1 is SEHNR and CDR2 is FQNEAQ (reference sequence). The length of the CDR3 is 17 residues.

The rearrangement joins TRBV27 to TRBJ2-7, with D maybe TRBD2 (5 bases). V was pared by 7 bases and J by 2 bases, with 15 bases between. In germline, CDR1 is MNHEY, CDR2 SMNVEV (reference sequence). This CDR3 comprises 14 residues. The DNA of the CDR3 is TGTGCCAGCACTAGGACTGCTCAAGCCTACGAGCAGTACTTC. Translated: CASTRTAQAYEQYF.

The chain combines TRBV28 with TRBJ1-2, with TRBD1 matching over 7 bases. The germline gives CDR1 MDHEN, CDR2 SYDVKM. CDR3 length: 15 amino acids. Trimming removed 2 bases from V and 3 bases from J; junction bases left unmatched: 6. In nucleotides, the CDR3 is TGTGCCAGCAGTTTAAGACAGGGCGTTCACTATGGCTACACCTTC. Amino acid sequence: CASSLRQGVHYGYTF.

The V and J genes are TRBV28 and TRBJ1-2; 7 nucleotides align to TRBD1. The trim removed 5 bases at V and 8 bases at J, leaving 5 bases unmatched. Germline CDR1 reads MDHEN; CDR2 reads SYDVKM. The length of the CDR3 is 12 residues. The CDR3 loop is CASSTTGIGYTF. DNA of the CDR3: TGTGCCAGCAGTACGACAGGGATCGGCTACACCTTC.

The chain joins TRBV4-1 to TRBJ1-4; D gene ambiguous. Germline CDR1 is MGHRA and CDR2 is YSYEKL. The CDR3 loop spans 16 amino acids. The V end lost 2 bases, the J end lost 0 bases, and 10 bases lay between the germline ends. The CDR3 DNA reads TGCGCCAGCAGCCAACACCCCTATGCAACTAATGAAAAACTGTTTTTT. Its protein product is CASSQHPYATNEKLFF.

This clone was counted once. The chain is built from TRBV10-3 and TRBJ2-7; D may be TRBD1 (6 bases). Germline CDR1 and CDR2: ENHRY and SYGVKD. V was cut by 2 bases and J by 2 bases, with 16 bases left in between. The CDR3 covers 16 residues. CDR3: CAISEIKLDRTYEQYF. The CDR3 DNA reads TGTGCCATCAGTGAGATAAAACTGGACAGAACCTACGAGCAGTACTTC.

This chain joins TRBV10-3 and TRBJ2-7, with a tentative D call TRBD1 (6 bases). Trimming pared 10 bases from V and 7 bases from J, leaving 14 bases between. This CDR3 is 11 amino acids long. Germline V CDR1 and CDR2: ENHRY, SYGVKD. The CDR3 here is CATSQGGEQYF. The CDR3 DNA reads as TGTGCCACCTCACAGGGTGGGGAGCAGTACTTC.

The rearrangement uses TRBV5-6 and TRBJ1-6, with 8 bases that match TRBD1. Unmatched junction bases numbered 5, after V lost 2 bases and J lost 7 bases. The CDR3 runs 15 residues. CDR1 SGHDT and CDR2 YYEEEE come from the germline V gene. CDR3 coding DNA: TGTGCCAGCAGCTTCGACACAGGGGGGAATTCACCCCTCCACTTT. Its translation: CASSFDTGGNSPLHF.

This clone has only one observation. The genes are TRBV6-5 and TRBJ1-1; D not certain. CDR1 MNHEY and CDR2 SVGAGI come from the germline V gene. Between the trimmed V and J ends, which lost 5 bases and 4 bases, there was a span of 17 bases. The CDR3 loop spans 15 amino acids. Written as DNA, the CDR3 is TGTGCCAGCAGTCAAACGGCCGGGAGGATCACTGAAGCTTTCTTT. This translates into CASSQTAGRITEAFF.

The chain links TRBV2 to TRBJ2-7; 9 bases are shared with TRBD2. Per the germline V gene, CDR1 is SNHLY and CDR2 is FYNNEI. The CDR3 sequence is 16 residues long. The J segment lost 4 bases and the V segment lost 1 base, leaving 8 bases of the junction unmatched. The CDR3: CASSEEAGGLGYEQYF. The CDR3 DNA sequence: TGTGCCAGCAGTGAAGAGGCGGGGGGGTTAGGGTACGAGCAGTACTTC.